Presented here are 5 T cell receptor beta chains from one specimen sequenced in a study of spatial heterogeneity in lung cancer. Time point indicated: sample taken at primary tumor resection. TCRdb re-called the 5' RACE reads with MiXCR, one entry per CDR3 protein. Of 5,000 to 6,500 distinct CDR3 sequences detected, under 15% appear once; the ten largest clones hold 16%. The material sequenced was lung tissue, taken at surgery. The origin of the receptors is a human donor with early-stage non-small cell lung cancer.

In this sample, this clonotype is medium-sized. Within a library made for alpha chains, this beta chain is off target, and its count is uninformative. This chain uses TRBV29-1 with TRBJ1-2; unclear D gene. Trimming left V 4 bases short and J 0 bases short, with 6 bases between. CDR3 length: 12 residues. CDR1 and CDR2 (germline): SQVTM, ANQGSEA. In DNA form, the CDR3 reads TGCAGCGTTGGTAGTACTAACTATGGCTACACCTTC. The encoded protein is CSVGSTNYGYTF. Supplemented by reference TRBV29-1 and TRBJ1-2, the full variable domain reads SAVISQKPSRDICQRGTSLTIQCQVDSQVTMMFWYRQQPGQSLTLIATANQGSEATYESGFVIDKFPISRPNLTFSTLTVSNMSPEDSSIYLCSVGSTNYGYTFGSGTRLTVV.

There are many counts of this clonotype. Found in a library prepared for alpha chains, this beta chain is an off-target read, and its abundance has little meaning. This chain links TRBV7-9 with TRBJ2-3, with D tentatively TRBD1 (6 bases). CDR1 and CDR2 from the germline V gene are SEHNR and FQNEAQ (reference sequence). CDR3 length: 14 residues. The V and J ends lost 5 bases and 3 bases respectively, with 12 bases between them. In nucleotides, the CDR3 is TGTGCCAGCAGCCCTTCCGGGACAACAGATACGCAGTATTTT. Protein sequence: CASSPSGTTDTQYF.

Within the sample, this clonotype is medium-sized. This beta chain came through as a stray read in a library set up for alpha chains, and its size says little. This chain uses TRBV30 with TRBJ1-4; tentatively, D is TRBD1 (6 bases). V lost 2 bases and J 5 bases, leaving 12 bases between the germline ends. Looked up from germline, CDR1 is GTSNPN and CDR2 is SVGIG (reference sequence). The CDR3 has 14 residues. The CDR3: CAWSRTDRNEKLFF. The CDR3 region has the DNA TGTGCCTGGAGTCGGACAGATCGAAATGAAAAACTGTTTTTT.

Turning to this clonotype: This beta chain came through as a stray read in a library set up for alpha chains, and its size says little. CDR3 sequence reads: CASRPAGQNSPLHF. The CDR3 DNA reads as TGTGCCAGCAGACCAGCGGGACAAAATTCACCCCTCCACTTT. The V and J genes are TRBV11-2 and TRBJ1-6; a weak D match, TRBD1 (6 bases). The germline gives CDR1 SGHAT, CDR2 FQNNGV. The CDR3 extends over 14 amino acids. Trimming pared 6 bases from V and 7 bases from J, leaving 13 bases between.

The table lists this clonotype with many counts. This beta chain was picked up by a library intended for alpha chains and is off target, so its count carries little meaning. The CDR3 bases are TGTGCCAGCAGGGGGACAGGGCACCCTGAAGCTTTCTTT. It codes for CASRGTGHPEAFF. V gene TRBV6-1 combines with J gene TRBJ1-1; 9 nucleotides line up with TRBD1. Per germline, CDR1 MNHNS and CDR2 SASEGT. This CDR3 has 13 amino acids. With V trimmed by 6 bases and J by 6 bases, 5 bases remained unmatched.